The T cell receptor beta chain described here comes from a study of shared clonotypes between healthy human individuals. The repertoire was sequenced with immunoSEQ multiplex PCR; TCRdb's copy has only in-frame clones and lacks some. Of about 2.1 million clones in the sample, about 93% are singletons; the top ten hold around 1.7%. CD45RO-negative cells were positively selected for CCR7, leaving out terminally differentiated effector memory CD45RA+ cells. Trimming stripped 7 bases from V and 1 base from J, with 9 bases between. CDR3 length: 13 residues. Germline V gene sequence: CDR1 MNHEY, CDR2 SMNVEV (reference sequence).

This TCR came from a man aged 18 to 30 in good health. Some clones in this sample may be carry-over from other donors' samples. The V call is TRBV27, the J call TRBJ2-3; tentative D call: TRBD2 (5 bases). Sequenced input: naive CD8+ T cells from PBMCs. In DNA, the CDR3 is TGTGCCAGCATGGGTAGCGGCACAGATACGCAGTATTTT. It codes for CASMGSGTDTQYF.